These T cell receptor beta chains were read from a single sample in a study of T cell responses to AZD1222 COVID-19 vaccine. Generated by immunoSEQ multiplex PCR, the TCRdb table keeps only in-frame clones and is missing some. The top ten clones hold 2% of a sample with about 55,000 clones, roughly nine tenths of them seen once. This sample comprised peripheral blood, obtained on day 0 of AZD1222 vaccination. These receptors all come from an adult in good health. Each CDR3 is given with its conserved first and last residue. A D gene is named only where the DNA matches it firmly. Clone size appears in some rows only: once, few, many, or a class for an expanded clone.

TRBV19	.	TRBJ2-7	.	TGTGCCAGTAGTAGGCAGAAGAGCTCCTACGAGCAGTACTTC	CASSRQKSSYEQYF
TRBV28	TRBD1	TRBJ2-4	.	TGTGCCAGCAGTTCGGGACTCAGGGGGCGGCAAAACATTCAGTACTTC	CASSSGLRGRQNIQYF
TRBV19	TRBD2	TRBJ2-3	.	TGTGCCAGTAGTATAGAGGGGACTAGCGGGACCCGCACAGATACGCAGTATTTT	CASSIEGTSGTRTDTQYF
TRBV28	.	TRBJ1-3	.	TGTGCCAGCAGTTTATTAGTAGGCGGAGACTCTGGAAACACCATATATTTT	CASSLLVGGDSGNTIYF
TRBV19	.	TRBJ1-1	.	TGTGCCAGTAGAAGTTGGACAGACGGTACTTTCTTT	CASRSWTDGTFF
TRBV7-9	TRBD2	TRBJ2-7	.	TGTGCCAGCAGCCTGACTAGCTTCTCCTACGAGCAGTACTTC	CASSLTSFSYEQYF
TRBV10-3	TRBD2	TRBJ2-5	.	TGTGCCATCGGGACTAGCGGGAGGGGAGGGGTCCAAGAGACCCAGTACTTC	CAIGTSGRGGVQETQYF
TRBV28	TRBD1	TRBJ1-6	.	TGTGCCAGCACACCACCGCCGGGACAGGGGAATTCACCCCTCCACTTT	CASTPPPGQGNSPLHF
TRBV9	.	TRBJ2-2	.	TGTGCCACGCGGAGGGGAAACACCGGGGAGCTGTTTTTT	CATRRGNTGELFF
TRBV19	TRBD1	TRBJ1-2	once	TGTGCCAGTAGTATCGCCTGGACAGGTTTTAACTATGGCTACACCTTC	CASSIAWTGFNYGYTF
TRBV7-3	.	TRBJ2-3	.	TGTGCCAGCAGCCTAATTGGCACAGATACGCAGTATTTT	CASSLIGTDTQYF
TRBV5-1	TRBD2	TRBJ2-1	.	TGCGCCAGCAGCTTGGCCGGGACTAGCTTATCGGGTGAGCAGTTCTTC	CASSLAGTSLSGEQFF
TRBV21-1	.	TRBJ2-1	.	TGTGCCAGCAGCTCAGACAGGGCCTACAATGAGCAGTTCTTC	CASSSDRAYNEQFF
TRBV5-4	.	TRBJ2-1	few	TGTGCCAGCAGCCCGGACCTCGGGTCCTACAATGAGCAGTTCTTC	CASSPDLGSYNEQFF
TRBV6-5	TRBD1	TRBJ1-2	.	TGTGCCAGCAGTACTAGACAGGGGGGAGGCTATGGCTACACCTTC	CASSTRQGGGYGYTF
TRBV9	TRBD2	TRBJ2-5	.	TGTGCCAGCAGCCCTAGCGGGACTTCTCAAGAGACCCAGTACTTC	CASSPSGTSQETQYF
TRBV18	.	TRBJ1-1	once	TGTGCCAGCTCAAATGGGGCGAACACTGAAGCTTTCTTT	CASSNGANTEAFF
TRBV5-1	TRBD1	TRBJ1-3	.	TGCGCCAGCAGTCGTGGACAGGGGGCGAGCTCTGGAAACACCATATATTTT	CASSRGQGASSGNTIYF
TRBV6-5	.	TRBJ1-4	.	TGTGCCAGCACCCCGGGGATGGCTAATGAAAAACTGTTTTTT	CASTPGMANEKLFF
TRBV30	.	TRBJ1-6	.	TGTGCCTGGAGCCGAGATAATTCACCCCTCCACTTT	CAWSRDNSPLHF
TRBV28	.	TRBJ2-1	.	TGTGCCAGCAGGACCTCCTACAATGAGCAGTTCTTC	CASRTSYNEQFF
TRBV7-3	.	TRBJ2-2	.	TGTGCCAGCAGCCCACCGGGACTGAACACCGGGGAGCTGTTTTTT	CASSPPGLNTGELFF
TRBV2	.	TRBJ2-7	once	TGTGCCAGCAGCAGACAGGGGACTAGGGGGGACGAGCAGTACTTC	CASSRQGTRGDEQYF
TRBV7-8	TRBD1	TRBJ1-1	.	TGTGCCAGCAGCTTAGAAGGGGGCAGTGTTCCTAGAGAAGCTTTCTTT	CASSLEGGSVPREAFF
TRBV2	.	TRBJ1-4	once	TGTGCCAACACGATCCCAGGGGAAAAACTGTTTTTT	CANTIPGEKLFF
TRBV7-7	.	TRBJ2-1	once	TGTGCCAGCAGCCCCAATCCCTCCGGGACACGATACAATGAGCAGTTCTTC	CASSPNPSGTRYNEQFF
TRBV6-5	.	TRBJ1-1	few	TGTGCCAGCAGAAAGAGTTACAGGGTCACTGAAGCTTTCTTT	CASRKSYRVTEAFF
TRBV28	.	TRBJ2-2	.	TGTGCCAGCAAGGGGTTCGGGTCGAACACCGGGGAGCTGTTTTTT	CASKGFGSNTGELFF
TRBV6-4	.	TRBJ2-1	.	TGTGCCAGCAGGCCGGGACCGCTCTACAATGAGCAGTTCTTC	CASRPGPLYNEQFF
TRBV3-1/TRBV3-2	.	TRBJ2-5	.	TGTGCCAGCAGCCAACTAGCGCAAGAGACCCAGTACTTC	CASSQLAQETQYF
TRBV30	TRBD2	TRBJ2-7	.	TGTGCCTGGAGGGGACACTTAGCGGGAGGCCATAGCTCCTACGAGCAGTACTTC	CAWRGHLAGGHSSYEQYF
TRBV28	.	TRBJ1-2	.	TGTGCCAGCAGTTCCGACTATGGCTACACCTTC	CASSSDYGYTF
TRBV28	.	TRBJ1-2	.	TGTGCCAGCAAGGGTGGCGGATATGGCTACACCTTC	CASKGGGYGYTF
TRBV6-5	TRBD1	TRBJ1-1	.	TGTGCCAGCAGCCCCGGGACAGGGGAAGCTTTCTTT	CASSPGTGEAFF
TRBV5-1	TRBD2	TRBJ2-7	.	TGCGCCAGCAGCTTGGCGGGACTAGCGTTCGACGAGCAGTACTTC	CASSLAGLAFDEQYF
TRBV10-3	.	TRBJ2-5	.	TGTGCCATCAGTTACCAAGAGACCCAGTACTTC	CAISYQETQYF
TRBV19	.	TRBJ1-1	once	TGTGCCAGTAGCGAGGTCGCGGGGGTCACTGAAGCTTTCTTT	CASSEVAGVTEAFF
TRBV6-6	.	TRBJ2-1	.	TGTGCCAGCAGTTACCCGGGGGCGCTTTACAATGAGCAGTTCTTC	CASSYPGALYNEQFF
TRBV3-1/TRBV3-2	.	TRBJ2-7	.	TGTGCCAGCAGCAATGGGGGGGCGCGGGAGCAGTACTTC	CASSNGGAREQYF
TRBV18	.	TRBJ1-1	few	TGTGCCAGCTCACCCTGGGGGGGTGAAGCTTTCTTT	CASSPWGGEAFF
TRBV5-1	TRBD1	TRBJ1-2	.	TGCGCCAGCAACTCCGGGACAGCGTCCTATGGCTACACCTTC	CASNSGTASYGYTF
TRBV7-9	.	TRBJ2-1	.	TGTGCCAGCAGCGCAACGACCGAGCAGTTCTTC	CASSATTEQFF
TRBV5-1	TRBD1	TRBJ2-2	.	TGCGCCAGCCGATTTTCAGGGGGCTCGGGGACCGGGGAGCTGTTTTTT	CASRFSGGSGTGELFF
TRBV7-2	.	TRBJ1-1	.	TGTGCCAGCAACCTCTTCGGGGGGAACACTGAAGCTTTCTTT	CASNLFGGNTEAFF
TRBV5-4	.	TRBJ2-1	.	TGTGCCAGCAGCTTTAGCAGGGAGCAGTTCTTC	CASSFSREQFF
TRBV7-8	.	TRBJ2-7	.	TGTGCCAGCAGCTTAGGTGAAGGAGGCTACGAGCAGTACTTC	CASSLGEGGYEQYF
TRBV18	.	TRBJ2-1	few	TGTGCCAGCTCACCACCTGCAGACAATGAGCAGTTCTTC	CASSPPADNEQFF
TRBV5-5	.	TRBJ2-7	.	TGTGCCAGCAGCTGGCTGAGGACTACCACCTACGAGCAGTACTTC	CASSWLRTTTYEQYF
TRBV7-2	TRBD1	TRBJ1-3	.	TGTGCCAGCAGCTTATCGGGACAGATATCTGGAAACACCATATATTTT	CASSLSGQISGNTIYF
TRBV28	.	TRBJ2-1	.	TGTGCCAGCAGTAACACAGACTCTAGCTCCTACAATGAGCAGTTCTTC	CASSNTDSSSYNEQFF
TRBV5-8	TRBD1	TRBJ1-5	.	TGTGCCAGCAGCACCAGACAGGGAAGTTGGGGCAATCAGCCCCAGCATTTT	CASSTRQGSWGNQPQHF
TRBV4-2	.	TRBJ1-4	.	TGTGCCAGCAGCCCCTCCCGATCGGTTTTTAGTATGGCGGAAAAACTGTTTTTT	CASSPSRSVFSMAEKLFF
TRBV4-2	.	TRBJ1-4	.	TGTGCCAGCAGCCATAGGCAAAAGGCGCAGGCGTGGGGTCAACTGTTTTTT	CASSHRQKAQAWGQLFF
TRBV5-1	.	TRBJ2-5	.	TGCGCCAGCAGCCCGGGATTATCGGAGACCCAGTACTTC	CASSPGLSETQYF
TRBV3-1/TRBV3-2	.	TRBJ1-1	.	TGTGCCAGCACCCGGGGAGGGCTGAACACTGAAGCTTTCTTT	CASTRGGLNTEAFF
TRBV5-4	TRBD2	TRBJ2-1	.	TGTGCCAGCAGCGGGCCGGGACTAGCGAACAATGAGCAGTTCTTC	CASSGPGLANNEQFF
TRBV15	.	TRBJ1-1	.	TGTGCCACCAGCAGAGATCTTATGAACACTGAAGCTTTCTTT	CATSRDLMNTEAFF
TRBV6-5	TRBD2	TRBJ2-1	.	TGTGCCAGCAGGTTGACTAGCGGGAGCGGTGAGCAGTTCTTC	CASRLTSGSGEQFF
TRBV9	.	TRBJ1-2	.	TGTGCCAGCAGAACAGGGAACTATGGCTACACCTTC	CASRTGNYGYTF